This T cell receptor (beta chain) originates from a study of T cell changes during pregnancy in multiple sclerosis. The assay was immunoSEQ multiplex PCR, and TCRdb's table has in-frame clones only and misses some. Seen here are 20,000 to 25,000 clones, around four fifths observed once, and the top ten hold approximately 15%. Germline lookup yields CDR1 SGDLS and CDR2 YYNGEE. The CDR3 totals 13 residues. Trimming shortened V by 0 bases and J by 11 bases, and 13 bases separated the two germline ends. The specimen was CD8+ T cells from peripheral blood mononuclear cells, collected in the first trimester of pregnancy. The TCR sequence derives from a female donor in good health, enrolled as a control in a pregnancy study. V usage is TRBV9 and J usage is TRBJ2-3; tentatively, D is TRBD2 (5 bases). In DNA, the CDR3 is TGTGCCAGCAGCGTAGTACGTCACGGGGAGCAGTATTTT. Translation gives CASSVVRHGEQYF.